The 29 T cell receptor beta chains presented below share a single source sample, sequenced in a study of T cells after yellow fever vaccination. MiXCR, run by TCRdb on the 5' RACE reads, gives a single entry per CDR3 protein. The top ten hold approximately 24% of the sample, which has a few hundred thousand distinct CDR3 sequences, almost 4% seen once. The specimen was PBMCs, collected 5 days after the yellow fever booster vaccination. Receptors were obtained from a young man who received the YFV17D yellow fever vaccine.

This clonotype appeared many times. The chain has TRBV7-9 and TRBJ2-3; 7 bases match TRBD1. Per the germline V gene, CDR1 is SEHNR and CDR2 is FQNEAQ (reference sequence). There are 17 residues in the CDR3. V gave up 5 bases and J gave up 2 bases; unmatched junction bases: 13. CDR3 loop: CASSLSRGTAPTDTQYF. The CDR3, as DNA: TGTGCCAGCAGCCTCTCTAGGGGGACAGCGCCCACAGATACGCAGTATTTT. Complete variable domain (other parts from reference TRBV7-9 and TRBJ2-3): DTGVSQNPRHKITKRGQNVTFRCDPISEHNRLYWYRQTLGQGPEFLTYFQNEAQLEKSRLLSDRFSAERPKGSFSTLEIQRTEQGDSAMYLCASSLSRGTAPTDTQYFGPGTRLTVL.

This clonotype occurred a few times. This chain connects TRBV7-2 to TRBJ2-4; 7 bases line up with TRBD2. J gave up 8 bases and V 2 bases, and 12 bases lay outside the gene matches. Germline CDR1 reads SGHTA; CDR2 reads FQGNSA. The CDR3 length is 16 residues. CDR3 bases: TGTGCCAGCAGCTTAAGGGGCCTAGCGGTCGTGGACATTCAGTACTTC. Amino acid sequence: CASSLRGLAVVDIQYF. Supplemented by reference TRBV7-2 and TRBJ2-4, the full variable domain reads GAGVSQSPSNKVTEKGKDVELRCDPISGHTALYWYRQSLGQGLEFLIYFQGNSAPDKSGLPSDRFSAERTGGSVSTLTIQRTQQEDSAVYLCASSLRGLAVVDIQYFGAGTRLSVL.

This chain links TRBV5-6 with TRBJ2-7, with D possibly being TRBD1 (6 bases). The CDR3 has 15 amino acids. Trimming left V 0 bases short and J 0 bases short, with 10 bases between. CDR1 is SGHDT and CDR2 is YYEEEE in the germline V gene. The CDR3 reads CASSLVPDSSYEQYF. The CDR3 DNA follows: TGTGCCAGCAGCTTGGTCCCGGACAGCTCCTACGAGCAGTACTTC.

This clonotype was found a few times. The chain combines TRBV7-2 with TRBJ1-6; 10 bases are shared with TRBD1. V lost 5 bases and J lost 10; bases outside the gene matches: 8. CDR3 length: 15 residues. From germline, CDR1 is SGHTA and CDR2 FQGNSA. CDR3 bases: TGTGCCAGCAGCCCCCGGGACAGGGGAGGATCACCCCTCCACTTT. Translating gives CASSPRDRGGSPLHF.

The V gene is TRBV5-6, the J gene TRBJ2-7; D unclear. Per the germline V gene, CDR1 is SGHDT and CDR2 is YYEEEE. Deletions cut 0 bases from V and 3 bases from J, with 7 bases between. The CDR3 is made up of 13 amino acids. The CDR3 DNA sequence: TGTGCCAGCAGCTTGGGGAGTTACTACGAGCAGTACGTC. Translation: CASSLGSYYEQYV.

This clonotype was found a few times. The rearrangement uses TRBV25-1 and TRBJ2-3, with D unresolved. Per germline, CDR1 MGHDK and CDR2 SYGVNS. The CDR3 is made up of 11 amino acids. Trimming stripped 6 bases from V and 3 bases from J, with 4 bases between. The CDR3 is CASSETDTQYF. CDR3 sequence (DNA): TGTGCCAGCAGCGAAACAGATACGCAGTATTTT.

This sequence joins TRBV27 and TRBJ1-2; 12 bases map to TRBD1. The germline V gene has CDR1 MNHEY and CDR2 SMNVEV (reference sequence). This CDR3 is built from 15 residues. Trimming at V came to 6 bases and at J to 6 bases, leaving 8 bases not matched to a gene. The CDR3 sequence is CASSIGTGGADGYTF. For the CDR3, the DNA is TGTGCCAGCAGCATTGGGACAGGGGGCGCAGATGGCTACACCTTC.

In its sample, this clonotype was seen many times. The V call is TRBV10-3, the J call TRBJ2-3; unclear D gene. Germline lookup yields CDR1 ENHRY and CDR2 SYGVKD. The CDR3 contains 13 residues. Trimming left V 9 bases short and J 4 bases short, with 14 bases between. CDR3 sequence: CAMGPRPADTQYF. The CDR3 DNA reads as TGTGCCATGGGCCCCCGGCCCGCAGATACGCAGTATTTT.

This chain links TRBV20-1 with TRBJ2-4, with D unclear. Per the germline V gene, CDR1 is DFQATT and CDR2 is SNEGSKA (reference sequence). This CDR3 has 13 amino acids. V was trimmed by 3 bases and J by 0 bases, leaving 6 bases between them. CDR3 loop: CSASLLAKNIQYF. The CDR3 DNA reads TGCAGTGCTAGCCTACTAGCCAAAAACATTCAGTACTTC.

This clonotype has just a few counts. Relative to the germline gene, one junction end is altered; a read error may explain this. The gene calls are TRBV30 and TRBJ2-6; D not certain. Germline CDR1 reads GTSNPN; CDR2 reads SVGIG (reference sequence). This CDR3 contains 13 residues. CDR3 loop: CAWSVRGVNVLTF. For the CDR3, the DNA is TGTGCCTGGAGTGTACGTGGGGTCAACGTCCTGACTTTC.

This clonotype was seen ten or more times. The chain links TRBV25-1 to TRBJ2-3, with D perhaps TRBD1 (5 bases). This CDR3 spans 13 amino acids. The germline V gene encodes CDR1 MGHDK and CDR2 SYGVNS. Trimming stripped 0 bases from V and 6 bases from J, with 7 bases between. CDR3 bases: TGTGCCAGCAGTGAATATAAGGGGGATACGCAGTATTTT. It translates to CASSEYKGDTQYF.

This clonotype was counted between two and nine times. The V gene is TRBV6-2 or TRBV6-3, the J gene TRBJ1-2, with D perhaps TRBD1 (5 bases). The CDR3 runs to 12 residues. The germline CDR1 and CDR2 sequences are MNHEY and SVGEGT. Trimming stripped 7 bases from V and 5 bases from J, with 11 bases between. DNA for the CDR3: TGTGCCAGCACGTTTGGGGCGTATGGCTACACCTTC. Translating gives CASTFGAYGYTF.

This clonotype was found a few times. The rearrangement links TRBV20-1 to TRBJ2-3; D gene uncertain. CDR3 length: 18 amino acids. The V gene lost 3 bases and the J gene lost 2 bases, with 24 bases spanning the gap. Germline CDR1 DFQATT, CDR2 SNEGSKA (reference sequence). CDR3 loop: CSASSLLKTQHLTDTQYF. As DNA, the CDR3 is TGCAGTGCTAGCTCCCTCCTTAAGACCCAACACCTCACAGATACGCAGTATTTT.

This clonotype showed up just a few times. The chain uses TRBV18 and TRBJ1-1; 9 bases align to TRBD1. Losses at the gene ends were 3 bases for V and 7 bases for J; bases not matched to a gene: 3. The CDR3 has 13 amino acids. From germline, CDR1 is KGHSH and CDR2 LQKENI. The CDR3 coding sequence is TGTGCCAGCTCACCGTACAGGGGGCATGAAGCTTTCTTT. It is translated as CASSPYRGHEAFF.

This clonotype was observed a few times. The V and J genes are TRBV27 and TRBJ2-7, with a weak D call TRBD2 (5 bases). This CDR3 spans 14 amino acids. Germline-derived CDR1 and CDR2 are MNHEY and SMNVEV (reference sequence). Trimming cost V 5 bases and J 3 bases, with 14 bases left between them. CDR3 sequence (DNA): TGTGCCAGCAGTCCACCAACTAGGGTCTACGAGCAGTACTTC. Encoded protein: CASSPPTRVYEQYF.

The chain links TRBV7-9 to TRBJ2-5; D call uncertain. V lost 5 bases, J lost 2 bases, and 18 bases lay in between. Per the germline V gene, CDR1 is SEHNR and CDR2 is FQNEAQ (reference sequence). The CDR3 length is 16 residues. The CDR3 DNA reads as TGTGCCAGCAGCGCTAGGGCACCGAAAGAGCAAGAGACCCAGTACTTC. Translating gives CASSARAPKEQETQYF.

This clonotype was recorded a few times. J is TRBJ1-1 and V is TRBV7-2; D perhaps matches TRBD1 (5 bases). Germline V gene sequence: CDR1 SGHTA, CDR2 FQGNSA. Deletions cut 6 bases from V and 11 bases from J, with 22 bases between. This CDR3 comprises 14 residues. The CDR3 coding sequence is TGTGCCAGCAGGGTGGGAGGGACTGAGAGGAAGGCTTTCTTT. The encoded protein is CASRVGGTERKAFF.

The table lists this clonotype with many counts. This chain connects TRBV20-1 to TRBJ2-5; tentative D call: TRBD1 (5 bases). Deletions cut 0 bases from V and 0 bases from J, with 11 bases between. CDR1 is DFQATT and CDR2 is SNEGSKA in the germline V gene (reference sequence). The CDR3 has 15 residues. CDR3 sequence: CSARDKGMYQETQYF. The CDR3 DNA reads TGCAGTGCTAGAGATAAGGGGATGTACCAAGAGACCCAGTACTTC.

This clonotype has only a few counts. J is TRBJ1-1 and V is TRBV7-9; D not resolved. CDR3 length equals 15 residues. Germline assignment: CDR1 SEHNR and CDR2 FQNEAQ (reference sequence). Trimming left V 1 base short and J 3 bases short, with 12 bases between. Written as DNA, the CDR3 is TGTGCCAGCAGCTTAGGGAAAGGAGGCGACACTGAAGCTTTCTTT. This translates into CASSLGKGGDTEAFF. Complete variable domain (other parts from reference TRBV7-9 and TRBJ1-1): DTGVSQNPRHKITKRGQNVTFRCDPISEHNRLYWYRQTLGQGPEFLTYFQNEAQLEKSRLLSDRFSAERPKGSFSTLEIQRTEQGDSAMYLCASSLGKGGDTEAFFGQGTRLTVV.

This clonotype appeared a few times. CDR3 region: CASSQDRASETQYF. CDR3 DNA: TGCGCCAGCAGCCAAGATCGAGCAAGTGAGACCCAGTACTTC. The V gene is TRBV4-3, the J gene TRBJ2-5; no reliable D call. This CDR3 is built from 14 residues. V was cut by 0 bases and J by 5 bases, with 10 bases left in between. Germline V lookup: CDR1 LGHNA, CDR2 YSLEER.

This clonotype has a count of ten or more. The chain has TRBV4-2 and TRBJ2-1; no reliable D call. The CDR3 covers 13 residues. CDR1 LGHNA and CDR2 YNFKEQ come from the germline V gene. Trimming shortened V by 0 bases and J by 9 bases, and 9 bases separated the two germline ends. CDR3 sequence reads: CASSQDLPGEQFF. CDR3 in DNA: TGTGCCAGCAGCCAAGACCTCCCGGGTGAGCAGTTCTTC.

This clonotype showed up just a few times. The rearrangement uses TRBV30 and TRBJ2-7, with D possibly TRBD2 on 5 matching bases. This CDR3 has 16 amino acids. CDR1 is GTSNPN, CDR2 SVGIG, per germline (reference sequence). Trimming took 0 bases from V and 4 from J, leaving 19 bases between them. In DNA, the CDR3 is TGTGCCTGGAGTGTACTAAGATTAGGGAGAGATTACGAGCAGTACTTC. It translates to CAWSVLRLGRDYEQYF.

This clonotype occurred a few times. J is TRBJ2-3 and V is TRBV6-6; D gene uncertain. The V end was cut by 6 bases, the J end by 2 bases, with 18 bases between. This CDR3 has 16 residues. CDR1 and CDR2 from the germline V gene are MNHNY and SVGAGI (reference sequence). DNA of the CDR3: TGTGCCAGCAGCCCGCGGCTGGTTCTATTCACAGATACGCAGTATTTT. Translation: CASSPRLVLFTDTQYF.

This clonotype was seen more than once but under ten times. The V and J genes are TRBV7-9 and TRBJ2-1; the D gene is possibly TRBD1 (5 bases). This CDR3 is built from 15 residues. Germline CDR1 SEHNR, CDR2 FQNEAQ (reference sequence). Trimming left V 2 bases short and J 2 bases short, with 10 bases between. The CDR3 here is CASSLRGTPYNEQFF. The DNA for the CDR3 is TGTGCCAGCAGCTTAAGGGGAACCCCCTACAATGAGCAGTTCTTC.

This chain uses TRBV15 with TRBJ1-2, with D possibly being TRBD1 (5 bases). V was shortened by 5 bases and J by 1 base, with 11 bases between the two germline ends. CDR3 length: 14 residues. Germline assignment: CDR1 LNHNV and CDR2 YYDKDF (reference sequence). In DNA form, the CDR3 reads TGTGCCACCAGCGCCAGGGAGATTAACTATGGCTACACCTTC. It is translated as CATSAREINYGYTF.

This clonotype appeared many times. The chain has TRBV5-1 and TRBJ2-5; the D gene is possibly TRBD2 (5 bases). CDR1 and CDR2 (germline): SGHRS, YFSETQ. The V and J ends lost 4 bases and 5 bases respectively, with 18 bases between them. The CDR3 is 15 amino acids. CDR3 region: CASSTERRPLETQYF. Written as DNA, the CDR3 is TGCGCCAGCAGCACCGAGAGGAGGCCCCTGGAGACCCAGTACTTC.

CDR3 nucleotides: TGCGCCAGCAGCCTGACGGCTAGCGGGGGCCTCTCAGATACGCAGTATTTT. Translating gives CASSLTASGGLSDTQYF. The chain recombines TRBV4-1 with TRBJ2-3; 10 bases fit TRBD2. This CDR3 is built from 17 residues. The germline V gene has CDR1 MGHRA and CDR2 YSYEKL. The V gene end was trimmed by 4 bases and the J gene end by 4 bases; junction bases not matched to a gene: 11.

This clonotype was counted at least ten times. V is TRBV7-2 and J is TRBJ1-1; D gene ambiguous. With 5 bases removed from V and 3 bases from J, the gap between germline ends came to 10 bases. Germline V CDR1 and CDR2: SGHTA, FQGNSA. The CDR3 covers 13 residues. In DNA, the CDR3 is TGTGCCAGCAGCCGCCAACGGGACACTGAAGCTTTCTTT. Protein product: CASSRQRDTEAFF. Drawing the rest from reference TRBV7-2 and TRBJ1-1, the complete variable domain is GAGVSQSPSNKVTEKGKDVELRCDPISGHTALYWYRQSLGQGLEFLIYFQGNSAPDKSGLPSDRFSAERTGGSVSTLTIQRTQQEDSAVYLCASSRQRDTEAFFGQGTRLTVV.

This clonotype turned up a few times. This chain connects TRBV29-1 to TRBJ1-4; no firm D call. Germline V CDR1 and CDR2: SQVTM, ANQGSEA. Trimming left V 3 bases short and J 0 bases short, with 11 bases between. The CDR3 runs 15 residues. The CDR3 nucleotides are TGCAGCGTTGAGAATGACGGAGCAACTAATGAAAAACTGTTTTTT. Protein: CSVENDGATNEKLFF.